The T cell receptor beta chain described here comes from a study of radiotherapy plus CTLA-4 blockade in lung cancer. As for the study in general: Among enrolled patients, less than 20% responded and roughly 30% achieved disease control.

On this clone itself: Its antigen is currently unknown.

Treatment of patients with chemo-refractory metastatic non-small-cell lung cancer consisted of focal radiation plus CTLA-4 blockade with ipilimumab. Clones were sequenced by immunoSEQ multiplex PCR, and TCRdb holds only the in-frame ones, with some missing. The sample has 80,000 or so clones, about four fifths seen once. There are 13 residues in the CDR3. Germline lookup yields CDR1 SQVTM and CDR2 ANQGSEA. The ends were cut back, 4 bases at V and 6 bases at J, with 13 bases in the middle. Findings and limits, study-wide: Expansion of tumor-derived TCR clones was observed in blood after radiotherapy plus ipilimumab. Strongest reported response predictors: early blood clone changes and post-radiation interferon-beta.

The rearrangement links TRBV29-1 to TRBJ1-5; weak D call: TRBD1 (6 bases). This clonotype was sampled from a human donor with non-small cell lung cancer whose response to radiotherapy plus ipilimumab could not be evaluated. Some clones in this sample may be carry-over from other donors' samples. Here the sequenced sample was peripheral blood, taken from a patient treated with radiotherapy plus ipilimumab. CDR3 coding DNA: TGCAGCGTTGCCCAGGGGCGAGGTCAGCCCCAGCATTTT. Translated: CSVAQGRGQPQHF.